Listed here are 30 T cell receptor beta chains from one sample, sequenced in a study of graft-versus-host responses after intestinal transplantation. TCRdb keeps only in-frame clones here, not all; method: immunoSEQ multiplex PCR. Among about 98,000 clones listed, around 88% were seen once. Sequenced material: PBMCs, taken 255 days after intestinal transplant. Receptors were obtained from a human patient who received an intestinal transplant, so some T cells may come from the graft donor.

The CDR3, as DNA: TGTGCCAGCTCACCAGGGACAGGGGGCCTCTACGAGCAGTACGTC. It is translated as CASSPGTGGLYEQYV. This chain connects TRBV18 to TRBJ2-7; 12 bases fit TRBD1. Germline V gene data show CDR1 as KGHSH and CDR2 as LQKENI. Trimming cost V 2 bases and J 3 bases; bases outside gene matches: 2. The length of the CDR3 is 15 residues.

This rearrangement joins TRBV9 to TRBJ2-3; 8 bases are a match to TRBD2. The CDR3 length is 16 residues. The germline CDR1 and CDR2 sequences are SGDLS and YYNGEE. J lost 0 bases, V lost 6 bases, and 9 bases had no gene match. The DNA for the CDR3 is TGTGCCAGCACCCCCGGGGGGGCTACTAGCACAGATACGCAGTATTTT. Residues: CASTPGGATSTDTQYF.

Here the CDR3 DNA reads TGTGCCAGCAGCTCACATAGTCTACAGGCTTCTAACTATGGCTACACCTTC. Residues: CASSSHSLQASNYGYTF. The chain is built from TRBV14 and TRBJ1-2, with D possibly matching TRBD1 (5 bases). The germline V gene encodes CDR1 SGHDN and CDR2 FVKESK. This CDR3 comprises 17 residues. V was trimmed by 5 bases and J by 0 bases, leaving 19 bases between them. Filled out from reference TRBV14 and TRBJ1-2, the complete variable domain reads EAGVTQFPSHSVIEKGQTVTLRCDPISGHDNLYWYRRVMGKEIKFLLHFVKESKQDESGMPNNRFLAERTGGTYSTLKVQPAELEDSGVYFCASSSHSLQASNYGYTFGSGTRLTVV.

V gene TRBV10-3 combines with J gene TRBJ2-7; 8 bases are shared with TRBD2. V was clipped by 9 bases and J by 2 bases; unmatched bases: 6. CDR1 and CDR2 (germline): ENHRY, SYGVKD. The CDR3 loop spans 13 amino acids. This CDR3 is CAIGQGLAYEQYV. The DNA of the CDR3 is TGTGCCATAGGGCAGGGACTAGCCTACGAGCAGTACGTC.

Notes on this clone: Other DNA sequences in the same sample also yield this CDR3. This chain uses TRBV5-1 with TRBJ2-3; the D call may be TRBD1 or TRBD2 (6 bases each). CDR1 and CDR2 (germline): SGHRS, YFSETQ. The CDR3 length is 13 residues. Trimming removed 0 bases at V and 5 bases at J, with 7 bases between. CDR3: CASSLEGGDTQYF. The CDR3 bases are TGCGCCAGCAGCTTGGAGGGGGGAGATACGCAGTATTTT.

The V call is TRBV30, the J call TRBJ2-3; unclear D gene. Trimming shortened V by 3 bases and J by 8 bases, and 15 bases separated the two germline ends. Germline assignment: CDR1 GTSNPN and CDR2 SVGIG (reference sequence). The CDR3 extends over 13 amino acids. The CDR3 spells CAWRPAPLGTQYF. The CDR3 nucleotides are TGTGCCTGGAGGCCAGCCCCCCTTGGTACGCAGTATTTT.

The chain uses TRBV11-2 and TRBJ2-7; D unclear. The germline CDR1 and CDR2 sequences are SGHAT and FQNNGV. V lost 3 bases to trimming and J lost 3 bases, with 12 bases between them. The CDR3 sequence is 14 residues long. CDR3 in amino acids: CASSFIYGDYEQYF. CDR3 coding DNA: TGTGCCAGCAGCTTTATTTATGGTGACTACGAGCAGTACTTC.

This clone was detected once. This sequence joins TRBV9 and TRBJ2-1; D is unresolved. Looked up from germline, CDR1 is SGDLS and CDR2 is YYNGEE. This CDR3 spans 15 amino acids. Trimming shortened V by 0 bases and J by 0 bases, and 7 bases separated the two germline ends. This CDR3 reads CASSVDTSSYNEQFF. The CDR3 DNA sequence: TGTGCCAGCAGCGTAGACACCTCCTCCTACAATGAGCAGTTCTTC.

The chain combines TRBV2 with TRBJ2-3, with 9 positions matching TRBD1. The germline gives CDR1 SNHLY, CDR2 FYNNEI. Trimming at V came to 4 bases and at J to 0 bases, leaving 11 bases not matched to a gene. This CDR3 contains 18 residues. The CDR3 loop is CASSGDRDHSASTDTQYF. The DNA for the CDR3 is TGTGCCAGCAGTGGGGACAGGGATCACTCCGCTAGCACAGATACGCAGTATTTT.

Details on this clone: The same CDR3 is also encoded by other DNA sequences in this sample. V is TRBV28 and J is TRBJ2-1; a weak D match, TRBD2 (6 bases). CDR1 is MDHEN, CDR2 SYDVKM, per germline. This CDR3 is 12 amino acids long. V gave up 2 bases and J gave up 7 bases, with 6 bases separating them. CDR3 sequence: CASSLGGNEQFF. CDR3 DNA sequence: TGTGCCAGCAGTTTAGGGGGGAATGAGCAGTTCTTC.

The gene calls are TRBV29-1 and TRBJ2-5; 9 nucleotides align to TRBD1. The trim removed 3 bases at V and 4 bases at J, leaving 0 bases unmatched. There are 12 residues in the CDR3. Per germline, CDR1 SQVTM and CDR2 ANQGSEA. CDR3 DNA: TGCAGCGTTGAGACAGGGGGAGAGACCCAGTACTTC. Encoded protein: CSVETGGETQYF.

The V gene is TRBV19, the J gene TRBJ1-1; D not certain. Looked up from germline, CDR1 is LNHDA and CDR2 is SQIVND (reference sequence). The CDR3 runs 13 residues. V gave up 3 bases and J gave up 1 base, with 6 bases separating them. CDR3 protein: CASSIIKNTEAFF. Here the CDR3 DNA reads TGTGCCAGTAGTATTATAAAGAACACTGAAGCTTTCTTT.

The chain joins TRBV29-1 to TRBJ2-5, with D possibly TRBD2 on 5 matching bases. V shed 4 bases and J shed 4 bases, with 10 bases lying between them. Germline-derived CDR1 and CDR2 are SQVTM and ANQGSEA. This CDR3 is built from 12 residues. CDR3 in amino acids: CSVGGLSETQYF. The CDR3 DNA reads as TGCAGCGTTGGCGGGTTGTCAGAGACCCAGTACTTC.

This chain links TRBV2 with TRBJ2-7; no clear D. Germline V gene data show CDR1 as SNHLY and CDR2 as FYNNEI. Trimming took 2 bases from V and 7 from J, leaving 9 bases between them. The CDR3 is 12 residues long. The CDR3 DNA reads TGTGCCAGCAGTGAATCTCGGATTGAGCAGTACTTC. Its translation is CASSESRIEQYF.

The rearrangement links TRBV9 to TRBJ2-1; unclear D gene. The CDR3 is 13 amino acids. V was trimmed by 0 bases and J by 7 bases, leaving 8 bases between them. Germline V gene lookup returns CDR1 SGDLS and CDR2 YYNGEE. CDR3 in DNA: TGTGCCAGCAGCGTAGGGAGCTGGAATGAGCAGTTCTTC. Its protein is CASSVGSWNEQFF.

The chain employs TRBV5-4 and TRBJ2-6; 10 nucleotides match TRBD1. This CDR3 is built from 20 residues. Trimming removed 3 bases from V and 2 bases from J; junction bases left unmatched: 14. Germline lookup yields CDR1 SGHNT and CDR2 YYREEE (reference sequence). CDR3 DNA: TGTGCCAGCAGCTCGTTAACGGGACAGGGGACTTTTCCTGGGGCCAACGTCCTGACTTTC. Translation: CASSSLTGQGTFPGANVLTF.

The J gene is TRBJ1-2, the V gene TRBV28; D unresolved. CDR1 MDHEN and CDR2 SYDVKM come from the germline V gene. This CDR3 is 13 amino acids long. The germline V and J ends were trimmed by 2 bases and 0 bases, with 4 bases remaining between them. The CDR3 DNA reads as TGTGCCAGCAGTTTAGACCCTAACTATGGCTACACCTTC. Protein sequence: CASSLDPNYGYTF.

The CDR3: CASSRTIPGELFF. The CDR3 coding sequence is TGTGCCAGCAGTAGGACAATTCCCGGGGAGCTGTTTTTT. This chain connects TRBV6-5 to TRBJ2-2; D is perhaps TRBD1 (5 bases). This CDR3 is built from 13 residues. Per germline, CDR1 MNHEY and CDR2 SVGAGI. Trimming took off 5 bases at V and 6 bases at J, with 10 bases between the two ends.

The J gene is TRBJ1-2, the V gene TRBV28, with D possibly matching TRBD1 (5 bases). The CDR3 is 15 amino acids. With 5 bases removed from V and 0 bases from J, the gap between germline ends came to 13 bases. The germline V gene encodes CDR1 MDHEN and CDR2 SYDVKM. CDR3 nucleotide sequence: TGTGCCAGCAGTGGGCAGGGACCCTCTAACTATGGCTACACCTTC. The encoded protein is CASSGQGPSNYGYTF.

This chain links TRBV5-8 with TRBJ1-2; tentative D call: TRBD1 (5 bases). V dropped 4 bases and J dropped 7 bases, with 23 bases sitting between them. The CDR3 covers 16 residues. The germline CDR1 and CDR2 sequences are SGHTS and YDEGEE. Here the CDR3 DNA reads TGTGCCAGCAGCCAAGACCGAGGGGCTCCGGGGGGTGGCTACACCTTC. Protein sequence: CASSQDRGAPGGGYTF.

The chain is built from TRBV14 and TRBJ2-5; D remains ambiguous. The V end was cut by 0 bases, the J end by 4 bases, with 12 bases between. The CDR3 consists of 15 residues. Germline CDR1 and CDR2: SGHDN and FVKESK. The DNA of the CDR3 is TGTGCCAGCAGCCAAGATCAAGGACCAGGAGAGACCCAGTACTTC. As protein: CASSQDQGPGETQYF.

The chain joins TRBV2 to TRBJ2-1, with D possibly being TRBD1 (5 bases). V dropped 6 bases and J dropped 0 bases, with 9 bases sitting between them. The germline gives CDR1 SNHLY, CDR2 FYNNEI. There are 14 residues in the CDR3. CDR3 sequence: CASRQDDSYNEQFF. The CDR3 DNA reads TGTGCCAGCAGACAGGACGACTCCTACAATGAGCAGTTCTTC.

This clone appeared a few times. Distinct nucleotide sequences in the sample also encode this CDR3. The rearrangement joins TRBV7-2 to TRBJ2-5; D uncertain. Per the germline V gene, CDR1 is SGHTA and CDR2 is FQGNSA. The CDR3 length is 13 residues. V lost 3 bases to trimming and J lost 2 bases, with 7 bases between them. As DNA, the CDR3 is TGTGCCAGCAGCTTGGGCAGACAAGAGACCCAGTACTTC. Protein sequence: CASSLGRQETQYF.

The CDR3 DNA reads TGTGCCAGCAGTTTATCAAGGGGAATCGGGGAGCTGTTTTTT. Translation: CASSLSRGIGELFF. The gene calls are TRBV27 and TRBJ2-2; D might be TRBD1 (5 bases). Trimming removed 0 bases from V and 7 bases from J, with 9 bases in between. The length of the CDR3 is 14 residues. Germline loops: CDR1 MNHEY, CDR2 SMNVEV (reference sequence).

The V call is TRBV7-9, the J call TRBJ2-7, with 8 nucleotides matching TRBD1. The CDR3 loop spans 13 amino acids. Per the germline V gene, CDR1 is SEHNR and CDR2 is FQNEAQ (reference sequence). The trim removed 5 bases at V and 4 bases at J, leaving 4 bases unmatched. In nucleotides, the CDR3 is TGTGCCAGCAGCCCGGACAGGGAATACGAGCAGTACGTC. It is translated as CASSPDREYEQYV.

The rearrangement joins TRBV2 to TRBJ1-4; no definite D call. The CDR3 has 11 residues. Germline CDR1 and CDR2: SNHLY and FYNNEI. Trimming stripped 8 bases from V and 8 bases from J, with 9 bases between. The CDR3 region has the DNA TGTGCCAGCGCGCAGGAAGAAAAACTGTTTTTT. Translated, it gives CASAQEEKLFF.

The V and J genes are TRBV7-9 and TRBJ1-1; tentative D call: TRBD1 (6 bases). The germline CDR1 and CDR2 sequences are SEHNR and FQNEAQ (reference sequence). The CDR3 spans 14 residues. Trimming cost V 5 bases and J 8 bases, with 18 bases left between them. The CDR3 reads CASSHSRSRGEAFF. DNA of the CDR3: TGTGCCAGCAGCCATTCAAGGTCAAGGGGGGAAGCTTTCTTT.

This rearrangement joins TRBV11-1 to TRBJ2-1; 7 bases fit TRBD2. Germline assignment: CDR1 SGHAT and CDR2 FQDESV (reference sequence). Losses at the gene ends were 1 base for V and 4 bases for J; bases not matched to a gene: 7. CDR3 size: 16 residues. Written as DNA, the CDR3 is TGTGCCAGCAGCTTAGGGGCTAGCGGCCTTTACAATGAGCAGTTCTTC. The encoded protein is CASSLGASGLYNEQFF.

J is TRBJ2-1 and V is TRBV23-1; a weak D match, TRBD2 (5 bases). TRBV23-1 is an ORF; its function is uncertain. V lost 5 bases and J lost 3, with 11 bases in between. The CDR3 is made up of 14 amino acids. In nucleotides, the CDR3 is TGCGCCAGCAGTTCCCACCGGGACTACAATGAGCAGTTCTTC. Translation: CASSSHRDYNEQFF.

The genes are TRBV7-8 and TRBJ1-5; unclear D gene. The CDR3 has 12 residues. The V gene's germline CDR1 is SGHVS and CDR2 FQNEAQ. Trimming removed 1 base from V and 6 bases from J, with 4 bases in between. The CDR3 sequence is CASSLGSQPQHF. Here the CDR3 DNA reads TGTGCCAGCAGCTTAGGGAGTCAGCCCCAGCATTTT.